Presented here are 8 T cell receptor beta chains from one specimen sequenced in a study of cytomegalovirus exposure and HLA in healthy donors. Primers for the PCR totalled 60 Vbeta and 13 Jbeta. TCRdb keeps only in-frame clones here, not all; method: immunoSEQ multiplex PCR. The profile shows 170,000 or so clones, 65% to 80% of them singletons. The sample taken for sequencing was PBMCs. The source is a woman aged 35 to 49 in good health and CMV-seronegative.

This clone was recorded a few times. The chain joins TRBV10-3 to TRBJ2-1; 15 bases match TRBD2. The V and J ends lost 6 bases and 15 bases, in that order; junction bases with no gene match: 6. Germline CDR1 ENHRY, CDR2 SYGVKD. CDR3 length equals 13 residues. The CDR3 protein is CAIRGTSGGPVFF. The CDR3 region has the DNA TGTGCCATCAGGGGGACTAGCGGGGGGCCCGTGTTCTTC.

This chain links TRBV10-3 with TRBJ2-5; D might be TRBD2 (6 bases). The CDR3 contains 15 residues. Trimming pared 4 bases from V and 5 bases from J, leaving 17 bases between. Germline CDR1 reads ENHRY; CDR2 reads SYGVKD. The CDR3 sequence: CAISVIAGMRETQYF. The CDR3 DNA sequence: TGTGCCATCAGTGTGATTGCGGGAATGAGGGAGACCCAGTACTTC.

This chain connects TRBV5-4 to TRBJ2-1, with D possibly being TRBD1 (6 bases). Germline lookup yields CDR1 SGHNT and CDR2 YYREEE (reference sequence). This CDR3 has 14 residues. With 1 base removed from V and 5 bases from J, the gap between germline ends came to 10 bases. In nucleotides, the CDR3 is TGTGCCAGCAGCTTGTGGGCAGGGGACAATGAGCAGTTCTTC. Its translation is CASSLWAGDNEQFF.

This clone showed up just once. The rearrangement links TRBV9 to TRBJ2-2; the match to TRBD2 covers 7 bases. Germline CDR1 and CDR2: SGDLS and YYNGEE. The CDR3 length is 16 residues. After removal of 0 bases from V and 4 bases from J, the junction contained 6 bases not matched to a gene. CDR3 in DNA: TGTGCCAGCAGCGTAGGACCCAGCGGGATCACCGGGGAGCTGTTTTTT. Amino acid sequence: CASSVGPSGITGELFF.

The gene calls are TRBV28 and TRBJ1-1, with 8 bases matching TRBD1. V shed 5 bases, J shed 8 bases, and the junction held 16 bases outside the gene matches. Germline V gives CDR1 MDHEN, CDR2 SYDVKM. CDR3 size: 16 residues. The CDR3 DNA follows: TGTGCCAGCAGTCCCTCTACGACAGGGGTAATCAACGAAGCTTTCTTT. Encoded protein: CASSPSTTGVINEAFF.

The genes are TRBV6-5 and TRBJ1-2, with D unresolved. CDR3 length equals 13 residues. V lost 5 bases, J lost 1 base, and 8 bases lay in between. Germline values: CDR1 MNHEY, CDR2 SVGAGI. The CDR3: CASSETVNYGYTF. The CDR3 bases are TGTGCCAGCAGTGAAACAGTTAACTATGGCTACACCTTC.

The chain uses TRBV4-1 and TRBJ1-1, with a tentative D call TRBD1 (5 bases). The V and J ends lost 3 bases and 2 bases respectively, with 13 bases between them. The CDR3 contains 15 residues. The germline V gene encodes CDR1 MGHRA and CDR2 YSYEKL. CDR3 region: CASSQEPGQNTEAFF. CDR3 nucleotide sequence: TGCGCCAGCAGCCAGGAACCTGGACAAAACACTGAAGCTTTCTTT.

V gene TRBV4-1 combines with J gene TRBJ1-5; 10 nucleotides agree with TRBD1. Per the germline V gene, CDR1 is MGHRA and CDR2 is YSYEKL. Trimming cost V 2 bases and J 2 bases; bases outside gene matches: 3. This CDR3 has 16 residues. The CDR3 DNA reads as TGCGCCAGCAGCCAAACAGGGACAGGGGGCAATCAGCCCCAGCATTTT. Translation: CASSQTGTGGNQPQHF.